This paragraph reports one TCR beta chain. Its antigen remains unidentified. cDNA libraries for TCR alpha and TCR beta, carrying sample barcodes and UMIs, came from 5'RACE with constant-segment primers. TCRdb reanalysed the 5' RACE reads using MiXCR and keeps one entry per CDR3 protein. The sample yields about 210,000 distinct CDR3 sequences, over 9.5% seen once. Germline V gene data show CDR1 as LNHDA and CDR2 as SQIVND (reference sequence). V was shortened by 6 bases and J by 4 bases, with 15 bases between the two germline ends. The CDR3 totals 14 residues. The sample comes from a study of T-cell memory formation after mild COVID-19. Points from the study as a whole: Memory from before infection featured some responding clones, which suggests cross-reactive memory joined.

The chain is built from TRBV19 and TRBJ1-1; TRBD1 is a possible D gene (6 bases). Sequencing was done on a sample of PBMCs or a T cell subset sorted from them (not recorded which). The sequence derives from a man between 18 and 35 years old who had mild COVID-19 (a few samples of this study predate the infection). Cell type and time point are not known. CDR3 in amino acids: CASSLRDRPTEAFF. The CDR3 DNA reads TGTGCCAGTAGCCTCCGCGACAGGCCCACTGAAGCTTTCTTT.